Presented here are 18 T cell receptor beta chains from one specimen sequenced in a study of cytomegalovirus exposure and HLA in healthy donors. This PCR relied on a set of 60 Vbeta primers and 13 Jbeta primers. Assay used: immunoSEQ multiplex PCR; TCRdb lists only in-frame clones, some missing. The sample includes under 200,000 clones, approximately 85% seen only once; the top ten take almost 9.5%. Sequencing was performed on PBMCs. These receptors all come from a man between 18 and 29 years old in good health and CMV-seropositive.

The CDR3 region is CASRTGGKDYGYTF. The CDR3 DNA follows: TGTGCCAGCAGGACAGGGGGCAAAGACTATGGCTACACCTTC. The chain carries TRBV28 and TRBJ1-2; 10 bases map to TRBD1. Looked up from germline, CDR1 is MDHEN and CDR2 is SYDVKM. The CDR3 is 14 amino acids. V trimming: 6 bases; J trimming: 3 bases; junction bases outside the gene matches: 4.

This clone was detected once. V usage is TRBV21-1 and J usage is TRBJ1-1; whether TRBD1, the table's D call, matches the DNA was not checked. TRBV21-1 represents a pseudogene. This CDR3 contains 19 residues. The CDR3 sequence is CASSKAEDRGRVVGTEAFF. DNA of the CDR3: TGTGCCAGCAGCAAAGCGGAAGACAGGGGGCGCGTGGTCGGCACTGAAGCTTTCTTT.

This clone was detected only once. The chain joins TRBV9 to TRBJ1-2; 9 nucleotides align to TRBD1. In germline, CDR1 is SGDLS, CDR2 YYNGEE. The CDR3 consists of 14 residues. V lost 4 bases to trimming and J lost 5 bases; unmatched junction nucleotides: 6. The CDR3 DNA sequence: TGTGCCAGCAGCACTGGGACAGGGACTTATGGCTACACCTTC. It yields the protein CASSTGTGTYGYTF. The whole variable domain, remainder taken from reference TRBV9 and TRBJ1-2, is DSGVTQTPKHLITATGQRVTLRCSPRSGDLSVYWYQQSLDQGLQFLIQYYNGEERAKGNILERFSAQQFPDLHSELNLSSLELGDSALYFCASSTGTGTYGYTFGSGTRLTVV.

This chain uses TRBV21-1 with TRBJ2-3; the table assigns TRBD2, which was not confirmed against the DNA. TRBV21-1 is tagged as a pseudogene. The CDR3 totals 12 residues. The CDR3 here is CASSKPGDTQYF. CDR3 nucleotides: TGTGCCAGCAGCAAACCGGGGGATACGCAGTATTTT.

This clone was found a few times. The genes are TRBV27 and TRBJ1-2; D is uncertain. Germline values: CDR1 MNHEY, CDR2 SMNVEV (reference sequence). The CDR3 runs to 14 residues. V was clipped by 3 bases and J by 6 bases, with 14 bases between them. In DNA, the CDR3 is TGTGCCAGCAGTTTCCGCCGAGTAAGCGATGGCTACACCTTC. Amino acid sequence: CASSFRRVSDGYTF.

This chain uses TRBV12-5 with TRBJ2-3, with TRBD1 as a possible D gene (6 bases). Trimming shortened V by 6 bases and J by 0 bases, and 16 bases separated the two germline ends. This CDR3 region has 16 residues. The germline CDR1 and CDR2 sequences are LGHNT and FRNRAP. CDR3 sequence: CASGQLTGPSTDTQYF. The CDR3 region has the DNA TGTGCTAGTGGCCAATTGACAGGTCCAAGCACAGATACGCAGTATTTT.

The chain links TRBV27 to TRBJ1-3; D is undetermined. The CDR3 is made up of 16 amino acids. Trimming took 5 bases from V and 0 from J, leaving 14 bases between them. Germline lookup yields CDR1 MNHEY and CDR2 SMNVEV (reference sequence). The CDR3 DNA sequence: TGTGCCAGCAGTATGCAGGCACCTTACTCTGGAAACACCATATATTTT. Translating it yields CASSMQAPYSGNTIYF.

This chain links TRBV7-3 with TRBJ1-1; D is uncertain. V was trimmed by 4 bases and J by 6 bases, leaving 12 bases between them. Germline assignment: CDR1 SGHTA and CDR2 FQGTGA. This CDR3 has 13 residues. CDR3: CASSSGLRAEAFF. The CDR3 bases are TGTGCCAGCAGCTCCGGACTTCGGGCTGAAGCTTTCTTT.

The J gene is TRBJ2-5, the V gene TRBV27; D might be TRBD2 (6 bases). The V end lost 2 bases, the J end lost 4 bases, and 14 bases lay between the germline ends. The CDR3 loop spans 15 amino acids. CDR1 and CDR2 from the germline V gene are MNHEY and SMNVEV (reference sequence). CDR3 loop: CASSLILGGRETQYF. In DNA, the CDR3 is TGTGCCAGCAGTTTAATCTTGGGAGGTAGAGAGACCCAGTACTTC.

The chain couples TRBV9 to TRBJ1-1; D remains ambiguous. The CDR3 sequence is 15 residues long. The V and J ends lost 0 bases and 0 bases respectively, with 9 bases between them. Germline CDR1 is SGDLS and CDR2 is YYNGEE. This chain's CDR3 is CASSVGSRMNTEAFF. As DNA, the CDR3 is TGTGCCAGCAGCGTAGGATCGAGGATGAACACTGAAGCTTTCTTT.

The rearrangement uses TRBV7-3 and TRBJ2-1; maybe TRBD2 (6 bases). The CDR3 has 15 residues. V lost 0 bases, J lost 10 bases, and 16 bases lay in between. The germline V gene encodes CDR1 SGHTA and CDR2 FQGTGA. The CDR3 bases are TGTGCCAGCAGCTTAACGGGCGGGGCGGTAGTAGAGCAGTTCTTC. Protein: CASSLTGGAVVEQFF.

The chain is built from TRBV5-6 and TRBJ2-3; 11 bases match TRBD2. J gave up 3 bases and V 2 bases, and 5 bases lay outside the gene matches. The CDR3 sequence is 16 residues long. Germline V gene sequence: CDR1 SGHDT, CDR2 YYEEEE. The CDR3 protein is CASSLTSGGLTDTQYF. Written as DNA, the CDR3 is TGTGCCAGCAGCTTAACTAGCGGGGGTTTGACAGATACGCAGTATTTT.

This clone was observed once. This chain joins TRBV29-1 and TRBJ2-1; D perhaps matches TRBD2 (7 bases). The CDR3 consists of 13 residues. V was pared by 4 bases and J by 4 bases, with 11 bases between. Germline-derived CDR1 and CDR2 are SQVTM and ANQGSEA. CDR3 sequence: CSVVRGGYNEQFF. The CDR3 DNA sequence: TGCAGCGTTGTAAGGGGGGGATACAATGAGCAGTTCTTC.

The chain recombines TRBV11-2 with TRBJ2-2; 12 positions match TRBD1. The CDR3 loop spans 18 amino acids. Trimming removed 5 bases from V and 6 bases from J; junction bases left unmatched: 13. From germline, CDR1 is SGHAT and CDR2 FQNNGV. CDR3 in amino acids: CASSLTDPGTGGPGELFF. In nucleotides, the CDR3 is TGTGCCAGCAGCCTCACCGACCCCGGGACAGGGGGCCCCGGGGAGCTGTTTTTT.

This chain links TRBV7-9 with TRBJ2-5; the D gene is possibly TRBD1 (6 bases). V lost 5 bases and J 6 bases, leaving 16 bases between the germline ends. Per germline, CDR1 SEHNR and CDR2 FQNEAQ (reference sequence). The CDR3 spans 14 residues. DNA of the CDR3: TGTGCCAGCAGCACCGACAGGTCCGTTCAGACCCAGTACTTC. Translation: CASSTDRSVQTQYF.

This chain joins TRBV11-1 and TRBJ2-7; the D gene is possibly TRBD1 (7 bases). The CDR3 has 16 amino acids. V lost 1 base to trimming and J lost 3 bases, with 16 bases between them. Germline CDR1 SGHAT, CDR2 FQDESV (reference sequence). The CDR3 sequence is CASSLGRGGGYYEQYF. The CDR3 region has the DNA TGTGCCAGCAGCTTAGGTCGTGGAGGGGGCTACTACGAGCAGTACTTC.

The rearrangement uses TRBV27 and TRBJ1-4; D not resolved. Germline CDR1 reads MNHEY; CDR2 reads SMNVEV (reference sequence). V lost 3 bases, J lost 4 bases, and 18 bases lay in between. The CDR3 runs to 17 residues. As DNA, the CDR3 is TGTGCCAGCAGTTTCCGTGGAGGGCCCCCGGATAATGAAAAACTGTTTTTT. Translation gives CASSFRGGPPDNEKLFF.

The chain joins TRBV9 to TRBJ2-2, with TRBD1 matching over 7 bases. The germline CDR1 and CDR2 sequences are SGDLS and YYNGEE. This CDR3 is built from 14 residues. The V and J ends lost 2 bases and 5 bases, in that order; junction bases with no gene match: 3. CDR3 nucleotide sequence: TGTGCCAGCAGCGTGGAACAGGGGACCGGGGAGCTGTTTTTT. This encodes CASSVEQGTGELFF.